The entry below describes one T cell receptor beta chain. What it recognizes is unknown. The sample originates from a study of T cell repertoires in cytomegalovirus infection. Study information: Shared public TCR beta signatures pointed to both CMV infection and a matching HLA type. The study, taken as a whole, reports: HLA-C-restricted, CMV-specific TCR beta clonotypes were dominant ex vivo. Carriage of CMV together with the relevant HLA was identifiable through cumulative public TCR beta family frequency.

TCRdb processed the reads anew with MiXCR; each CDR3 protein has one entry. The sample contains around 100,000 distinct CDR3 sequences, around 10% of which appear only once. The CDR3 covers 13 residues. CDR1 is MNHEY, CDR2 SVGEGT, per germline. V gave up 4 bases and J gave up 4 bases, with 11 bases separating them. The chain recombines TRBV6-2 or TRBV6-3 with TRBJ2-7, with a weak D call TRBD1 (6 bases). Sequences were obtained from PBMCs, sequenced either directly or after in vitro stimulation (not recorded which). The receptor was isolated from a human donor in good health (CMV status not recorded). Some clones in this sample may be carry-over from other donors' samples. CDR3 sequence reads: CASSSTGRYEQYF. The DNA for the CDR3 is TGTGCCAGCAGTTCGACAGGAAGATACGAGCAGTACTTC.